This passage covers 15 T cell receptor beta chains from one sample sequenced in a study of vaccination and CD4 T cells after COVID-19. These receptors' targets are unknown. The Oncomine TCR Beta short-read assay sequenced DNA from cultured CD4+ T cells. TCRdb re-called the PCR reads through MiXCR, storing one row per CDR3 protein. This sample has about 25,000 distinct CDR3 sequences, with approximately 67% found just once. Treatment described: approximately nine-day PBMC culture with coronavirus spike peptide pools or control peptides (ViraFEST assay). The sample was CD4+ T cells from blood, cultured in vitro, taken after SARS-CoV-2 vaccination. Receptors were obtained from a human donor who received a COVID-19 vaccine.

The CDR3 reads CATSGDTSPQGANVLTF. As DNA, the CDR3 is TGTGCCACCAGTGGGGACACCTCCCCGCAAGGGGCCAACGTCCTGACTTTC. The chain couples TRBV24-1 to TRBJ2-6, with D possibly TRBD1 on 6 matching bases. The CDR3 covers 17 residues. Trimming removed 5 bases from V and 4 bases from J, with 17 bases in between. Germline V gene data show CDR1 as KGHDR and CDR2 as SFDVKD.

This sequence joins TRBV2 and TRBJ1-2; TRBD1 matches at 10 bases. Germline V gives CDR1 SNHLY, CDR2 FYNNEI. The CDR3 has 16 amino acids. V lost 6 bases to trimming and J lost 2 bases; unmatched junction nucleotides: 9. CDR3 DNA sequence: TGTGCCAGCAGCGCCAGCCGGACAGGGGGGAACTATGGCTACACCTTC. Encoded protein: CASSASRTGGNYGYTF.

Only a few counts were recorded for this clonotype. The chain couples TRBV19 to TRBJ2-1, with D tentatively TRBD2 (7 bases). CDR1 and CDR2 from the germline V gene are LNHDA and SQIVND (reference sequence). This CDR3 has 20 amino acids. Trimming stripped 1 base from V and 0 bases from J, with 22 bases between. CDR3 nucleotides: TGTGCCAGTAGTATAGGCCCCTTGCGGGGGCCTAGGAGCTCCTACAATGAGCAGTTCTTC. Encoded protein: CASSIGPLRGPRSSYNEQFF.

The chain couples TRBV20-1 to TRBJ1-2; D is unclear. The germline CDR1 and CDR2 sequences are DFQATT and SNEGSKA (reference sequence). Trimming left V 5 bases short and J 5 bases short, with 12 bases between. The CDR3 contains 12 residues. The CDR3 bases are TGCAGTGCTCGGACGCCCCAGTATGGCTACACCTTC. Translation gives CSARTPQYGYTF.

This clonotype was detected only once. The chain has TRBV30 and TRBJ1-1; maybe TRBD1 (6 bases). Per the germline V gene, CDR1 is GTSNPN and CDR2 is SVGIG (reference sequence). The CDR3 loop spans 12 amino acids. The V end was cut by 7 bases, the J end by 4 bases, with 13 bases between. CDR3 DNA: TGTGCCTTAAACAGGGAAAGCACTGAAGCTTTCTTT. It specifies CALNRESTEAFF. The full variable domain, with the rest looked up from reference TRBV30 and TRBJ1-1, is SQTIHQWPATLVQPVGSPLSLECTVEGTSNPNLYWYRQAAGRGLQLLFYSVGIGQISSEVPQNLSASRPQDRQFILSSKKLLLSDSGFYLCALNRESTEAFFGQGTRLTVV.

The rearrangement joins TRBV6-1 to TRBJ1-5; the match to TRBD1 covers 9 bases. The CDR3 is made up of 15 amino acids. Looked up from germline, CDR1 is MNHNS and CDR2 is SASEGT. Trimming at V came to 5 bases and at J to 5 bases, leaving 7 bases not matched to a gene. CDR3 loop: CASSRDREVDQPQHF. CDR3 coding DNA: TGTGCCAGCAGTCGGGACAGGGAGGTTGATCAGCCCCAGCATTTT.

This clonotype was counted a few times. The chain recombines TRBV20-1 with TRBJ2-2, with D unresolved. The V end lost 0 bases, the J end lost 1 base, and 6 bases lay between the germline ends. The CDR3 is 14 amino acids. The germline CDR1 and CDR2 sequences are DFQATT and SNEGSKA (reference sequence). The CDR3 DNA reads TGCAGTGCTAGAGATCAAGGGAACACCGGGGAGCTGTTTTTT. Residues: CSARDQGNTGELFF.

The V call is TRBV24-1, the J call TRBJ2-2; 8 positions agree with TRBD1. Per germline, CDR1 KGHDR and CDR2 SFDVKD. This CDR3 spans 16 amino acids. Unmatched junction bases numbered 2, after V lost 0 bases and J lost 3 bases. The DNA for the CDR3 is TGTGCCACCAGTGATTTGGACAGGGGAGACACCGGGGAGCTGTTTTTT. Translated: CATSDLDRGDTGELFF.

The chain joins TRBV12-5 to TRBJ1-3; possibly TRBD1 for D (6 bases). V was pared by 7 bases and J by 6 bases, with 13 bases between. This CDR3 has 13 amino acids. Looked up from germline, CDR1 is LGHNT and CDR2 is FRNRAP. This CDR3 is CASEAGDANTIYF. CDR3 coding DNA: TGTGCTAGTGAGGCAGGGGATGCAAACACCATATATTTT.

The chain uses TRBV27 and TRBJ2-3, with TRBD1 matching over 9 bases. From germline, CDR1 is MNHEY and CDR2 SMNVEV (reference sequence). Losses at the gene ends were 4 bases for V and 4 bases for J; bases not matched to a gene: 6. The CDR3 has 15 residues. CDR3 sequence (DNA): TGTGCCAGCAGTTCCGGGACAGGGTATCCAGATACGCAGTATTTT. This gives the protein CASSSGTGYPDTQYF.

The table lists this clonotype with a count of one. V is TRBV10-3 and J is TRBJ2-7, with TRBD2 as a possible D gene (6 bases). Deletions cut 4 bases from V and 5 bases from J, with 18 bases between. Germline V gene sequence: CDR1 ENHRY, CDR2 SYGVKD. This CDR3 contains 15 residues. CDR3 in DNA: TGTGCCATCAGTGTGGGGAGGACTGATGGGGACGAGCAGTACTTC. This codes for CAISVGRTDGDEQYF.

The V gene is TRBV25-1, the J gene TRBJ2-2; weak D call: TRBD1 (6 bases). CDR1 is MGHDK, CDR2 SYGVNS, per germline. The CDR3 is 14 amino acids. With 2 bases removed from V and 4 bases from J, the gap between germline ends came to 8 bases. This CDR3 reads CASSESRGTGELFF. In DNA form, the CDR3 reads TGTGCCAGCAGTGAAAGCAGGGGCACCGGGGAGCTGTTTTTT.

The rearrangement uses TRBV9 and TRBJ1-1; D is perhaps TRBD1 (6 bases). Germline CDR1 SGDLS, CDR2 YYNGEE. CDR3 size: 15 residues. V lost 0 bases, J lost 1 base, and 10 bases lay in between. CDR3: CASSVVTGRNTEAFF. CDR3 nucleotides: TGTGCCAGCAGCGTAGTAACAGGGCGGAACACTGAAGCTTTCTTT.

The chain links TRBV19 to TRBJ1-4, with 8 bases fitting TRBD1. Germline V gene sequence: CDR1 LNHDA, CDR2 SQIVND (reference sequence). The CDR3 length is 15 residues. Trimming at V came to 6 bases and at J to 0 bases, leaving 3 bases not matched to a gene. The CDR3 is CASRQGAATNEKLFF. In DNA form, the CDR3 reads TGTGCCAGTAGGCAGGGGGCTGCAACTAATGAAAAACTGTTTTTT.

The chain has TRBV20-1 and TRBJ1-5, with TRBD1 as a possible D gene (5 bases). Trimming took 3 bases from V and 4 from J, leaving 13 bases between them. Looked up from germline, CDR1 is DFQATT and CDR2 is SNEGSKA (reference sequence). The CDR3 is 14 residues long. The chain's CDR3 is CSASSGEGNQPQHF. CDR3 nucleotides: TGCAGTGCTAGTTCGGGGGAAGGGAATCAGCCCCAGCATTTT.